This T cell receptor (beta chain) stems from a study of T cells in Graves' hyperthyroidism and ophthalmopathy. RNA transcripts provided the source from which TCR beta CDR3 regions were amplified. When the TCR CDR3 underwent first-round RT-PCR, the HTBI primer set was used. A single record per CDR3 protein comes from TCRdb applying MiXCR to the multiplex PCR reads. The repertoire includes about 320,000 distinct CDR3 sequences, 16% of them detected once, and approximately 31% sits in the top ten. No ophthalmopathy progression within 18 months constituted stable Graves' hyperthyroidism. Thyroid ultrasound and orbital computed tomography, with clinical symptoms and serum thyroxine and TRAb, informed diagnoses. This clonotype appeared many times. The antigen is not known. Overall study findings and caveats: In blood, most of the thyroid clonotypes expanded above 0.001 were also present.

Sequencing input: blood. The clonotype originates from a man between 25 and 39 years old with Graves' hyperthyroidism.

This chain's CDR3 is CASSHDGRLGYTF. The CDR3 region has the DNA TGTGCCAGCTCCCACGACGGTCGTCTTGGCTACACCTTC. This chain joins TRBV6-1 and TRBJ1-2; D is ambiguous. Trimming took 8 bases from V and 7 from J, leaving 17 bases between them. The germline V gene has CDR1 MNHNS and CDR2 SASEGT. The CDR3 is 13 residues long.